Following are 27 T cell receptor beta chains from one sample sequenced in a study of a mutant IDH1 vaccine in newly diagnosed glioma. This sample's time point: baseline, week 1 (first vaccination visit). Treatment described: pre-vaccination baseline after standard-of-care therapy. Clones were read by immunoSEQ multiplex PCR, and TCRdb kept only the in-frame ones, dropping some. The sample yields fewer than 65,000 clones, 70% to 80% seen once. The source material was PBMCs, sampled from a glioma patient treated with radiotherapy, temozolomide or both. The receptors come from a middle-aged woman with glioma.

The CDR3 is CAWSVRDFLVHEQYF. DNA for the CDR3: TGTGCCTGGAGTGTACGAGACTTCCTCGTCCACGAGCAGTACTTC. The V gene is TRBV30, the J gene TRBJ2-7; D remains ambiguous. V lost 0 bases and J lost 5, with 17 bases in between. Germline V gives CDR1 GTSNPN, CDR2 SVGIG (reference sequence). This CDR3 is 15 amino acids long.

This clone was recorded only once. The V and J genes are TRBV7-2 and TRBJ2-2, with D possibly being TRBD1 or TRBD2 (5 bases each). The CDR3 has 13 amino acids. The V gene's germline CDR1 is SGHTA and CDR2 FQGNSA. Trimming left V 1 base short and J 7 bases short, with 7 bases between. The CDR3 loop reads CASSLGGIGELFF. The CDR3 nucleotides are TGTGCCAGCAGCTTAGGGGGGATCGGGGAGCTGTTTTTT.

In its sample, this clone was seen a few times. This chain uses TRBV15 with TRBJ1-5; no clear D. V lost 0 bases and J lost 4, with 7 bases in between. This CDR3 has 14 residues. Germline loops: CDR1 LNHNV, CDR2 YYDKDF (reference sequence). CDR3 coding DNA: TGTGCCACCAGCAGAGATAGGATGAATCAGCCCCAGCATTTT. Translation gives CATSRDRMNQPQHF.

The chain recombines TRBV11-1 with TRBJ1-1, with D unclear. The CDR3 loop spans 12 amino acids. Germline CDR1 reads SGHAT; CDR2 reads FQDESV (reference sequence). The V end was cut by 5 bases, the J end by 4 bases, with 8 bases between. CDR3: CASSQPATEAFF. The CDR3 region has the DNA TGTGCCAGCAGCCAGCCGGCCACTGAAGCTTTCTTT.

V is TRBV29-1 and J is TRBJ2-5, with 7 bases fitting TRBD2. This CDR3 spans 13 amino acids. J was trimmed by 2 bases and V by 8 bases; bases with no gene match: 8. The germline CDR1 and CDR2 sequences are SQVTM and ANQGSEA. CDR3 loop: CSFPRGGQETQYF. CDR3 in DNA: TGCAGCTTCCCCCGCGGGGGACAAGAGACCCAGTACTTC.

The genes are TRBV5-4 and TRBJ2-1, with unresolved D. Deletions cut 0 bases from V and 6 bases from J, with 4 bases between. The length of the CDR3 is 12 residues. Looked up from germline, CDR1 is SGHNT and CDR2 is YYREEE (reference sequence). CDR3 region: CASSLGGNEQFF. The CDR3 region has the DNA TGTGCCAGCAGCTTGGGGGGCAATGAGCAGTTCTTC.

The CDR3 DNA follows: TGTGCCAGCAGTGCAGCCTACGAGCAGTACTTC. Translated, it gives CASSAAYEQYF. J is TRBJ2-7 and V is TRBV25-1; D gene uncertain. Trimming removed 4 bases at V and 2 bases at J, with 3 bases between. Germline V gene lookup returns CDR1 MGHDK and CDR2 SYGVNS. The CDR3 consists of 11 residues.

The chain has TRBV5-6 and TRBJ1-6; possible D gene TRBD1, 5 bases. The V gene's germline CDR1 is SGHDT and CDR2 YYEEEE. The V end lost 0 bases, the J end lost 14 bases, and 18 bases lay between the germline ends. The CDR3 sequence is 15 residues long. For the CDR3, the DNA is TGTGCCAGCAGCTTGGGAGCAGGGAGATCCGGGGCCCTCCACTTT. Protein product: CASSLGAGRSGALHF.

J is TRBJ2-3 and V is TRBV7-2; weak D call: TRBD2 (6 bases). V lost 4 bases, J lost 6 bases, and 17 bases lay in between. This CDR3 is built from 15 residues. Germline CDR1 SGHTA, CDR2 FQGNSA. As DNA, the CDR3 is TGTGCCAGCAGCTCCGGGGGACGATTCCAGGATACGCAGTATTTT. Amino acids: CASSSGGRFQDTQYF.

The chain has TRBV2 and TRBJ2-7, with no clear D. The ends were cut back, 5 bases at V and 3 bases at J, with 11 bases in the middle. In germline, CDR1 is SNHLY, CDR2 FYNNEI. There are 13 residues in the CDR3. CDR3 nucleotides: TGTGCCAGCAGTCAGACCCGTTACTACGAGCAGTACTTC. Its protein product is CASSQTRYYEQYF.

J is TRBJ1-2 and V is TRBV30; TRBD1 matches at 7 bases. CDR1 GTSNPN and CDR2 SVGIG come from the germline V gene (reference sequence). V shed 7 bases and J 2 bases; nucleotides not matched to a gene: 10. The CDR3 loop spans 14 amino acids. CDR3 loop: CASPGDSLNYGYTF. DNA of the CDR3: TGTGCCTCTCCGGGGGACAGCCTAAACTATGGCTACACCTTC.

The chain recombines TRBV30 with TRBJ1-1; 7 positions agree with TRBD1. V shed 4 bases and J 6 bases; nucleotides not matched to a gene: 14. This CDR3 has 15 residues. The germline V gene has CDR1 GTSNPN and CDR2 SVGIG (reference sequence). CDR3 sequence: CAWNLFGQVKSEAFF. CDR3 DNA: TGTGCCTGGAATCTGTTCGGACAGGTTAAATCTGAAGCTTTCTTT.

This sequence joins TRBV4-3 and TRBJ2-5, with 11 bases lining up with TRBD2. Losses at the gene ends were 1 base for V and 4 bases for J; bases not matched to a gene: 17. Germline V gene lookup returns CDR1 LGHNA and CDR2 YSLEER. This CDR3 region has 20 residues. The chain's CDR3 is CASSQGSSGGAPGILETQYF. The CDR3 region has the DNA TGCGCCAGCAGCCAAGGGAGTAGCGGGGGGGCACCCGGAATTTTAGAGACCCAGTACTTC.

The chain employs TRBV7-6 and TRBJ2-7; TRBD1 matches at 8 bases. The junction had 1 base not matched to a gene; V was cut back by 1 base and J by 2 bases. Germline V gene data show CDR1 as SGHVS and CDR2 as FNYEAQ. This CDR3 spans 14 amino acids. As DNA, the CDR3 is TGTGCCAGCAGCTTAGGGACAGGGCCCTACGAGCAGTACTTC. It codes for CASSLGTGPYEQYF.

This clone was counted only a few times. CDR3 loop: CASSLQGNSNQPQHF. CDR3 in DNA: TGTGCCAGCAGCCTACAGGGGAATAGCAATCAGCCCCAGCATTTT. The V call is TRBV6-1, the J call TRBJ1-5, with 7 bases fitting TRBD1. Looked up from germline, CDR1 is MNHNS and CDR2 is SASEGT. V lost 6 bases and J lost 0; bases outside the gene matches: 5. The CDR3 extends over 15 amino acids.

This chain joins TRBV30 and TRBJ2-1, with 12 bases aligning to TRBD2. V was pared by 3 bases and J by 6 bases, with 0 bases of the junction left unmatched. The germline V gene encodes CDR1 GTSNPN and CDR2 SVGIG (reference sequence). There are 13 residues in the CDR3. The CDR3 DNA reads TGTGCCTGGAGACTAGCGGGGGGCAATGAGCAGTTCTTC. It translates to CAWRLAGGNEQFF.

The CDR3 region is CASSATAMNTEAFF. The CDR3, as DNA: TGCGCCAGCAGCGCGACAGCGATGAACACTGAAGCTTTCTTT. The genes are TRBV5-1 and TRBJ1-1; tentative D call: TRBD1 (5 bases). Germline V gene lookup returns CDR1 SGHRS and CDR2 YFSETQ. Trimming left V 4 bases short and J 0 bases short, with 10 bases between. This CDR3 is built from 14 residues.

The rearrangement links TRBV6-5 to TRBJ1-6; TRBD1 is a possible D gene (6 bases). Trimming took off 4 bases at V and 9 bases at J, with 13 bases between the two ends. This CDR3 contains 14 residues. The V gene's germline CDR1 is MNHEY and CDR2 SVGAGI. The CDR3 DNA is TGTGCCAGCAGTTGGGGGGGCGGTAGTTCACCCCTCCACTTT. Translating gives CASSWGGGSSPLHF.

V gene TRBV19 combines with J gene TRBJ1-4; D not certain. Germline CDR1 LNHDA, CDR2 SQIVND (reference sequence). This CDR3 has 13 amino acids. V lost 6 bases to trimming and J lost 3 bases, with 8 bases between them. The CDR3 loop reads CASRDRPNEKLFF. The CDR3 bases are TGTGCCAGTAGAGACCGTCCTAATGAAAAACTGTTTTTT.

The chain couples TRBV27 to TRBJ2-2; TRBD2 agrees at 9 bases. The CDR3 spans 18 residues. V lost 2 bases, J lost 5 bases, and 12 bases stayed unmatched. The germline V gene has CDR1 MNHEY and CDR2 SMNVEV (reference sequence). The CDR3 region is CASSLRGHELAGTGELFF. CDR3 coding DNA: TGTGCCAGCAGTTTAAGGGGTCATGAGCTAGCGGGAACCGGGGAGCTGTTTTTT.

V and J are TRBV18 and TRBJ1-1; TRBD1 agrees at 8 bases. Germline values: CDR1 KGHSH, CDR2 LQKENI. With 3 bases clipped from V and 1 base from J, the junction kept 1 base outside the gene matches. This CDR3 contains 14 residues. The CDR3 sequence: CASSPGQGNTEAFF. The CDR3 nucleotides read TGTGCCAGCTCACCCGGACAGGGGAACACTGAAGCTTTCTTT.

The gene calls are TRBV30 and TRBJ1-4; D gene unclear. V was trimmed by 0 bases and J by 5 bases, leaving 4 bases between them. CDR1 is GTSNPN and CDR2 is SVGIG in the germline V gene (reference sequence). The CDR3 extends over 12 amino acids. In DNA form, the CDR3 reads TGTGCCTGGAGTGTGCAGAATGAAAAACTGTTTTTT. As protein: CAWSVQNEKLFF.

The chain joins TRBV7-3 to TRBJ1-6, with D possibly TRBD1 on 6 matching bases. Germline assignment: CDR1 SGHTA and CDR2 FQGTGA. This CDR3 has 16 residues. V was pared by 2 bases and J by 10 bases, with 18 bases between. CDR3 coding DNA: TGTGCCAGCAGCTTAGGAGGCCAGGGGACCGGATCACCCCTCCACTTT. Its translation is CASSLGGQGTGSPLHF.

This rearrangement joins TRBV20-1 to TRBJ1-2; D gene unclear. Germline loops: CDR1 DFQATT, CDR2 SNEGSKA (reference sequence). The CDR3 sequence is 9 residues long. In nucleotides, the CDR3 is TGCAGCGCAACACCTGGCTACACCTTC. Protein product: CSATPGYTF.

V is TRBV18 and J is TRBJ2-3, with TRBD2 identical over 11 bases. V was clipped by 1 base and J by 0 bases; unmatched bases: 9. The CDR3 covers 19 residues. The V gene's germline CDR1 is KGHSH and CDR2 LQKENI. The DNA for the CDR3 is TGTGCCAGCTCACCACTCGGGCTAGCGGGGGGATCTAGCACAGATACGCAGTATTTT. Translation gives CASSPLGLAGGSSTDTQYF.

The chain links TRBV2 to TRBJ2-3; 12 bases are shared with TRBD1. This CDR3 is built from 15 residues. Germline values: CDR1 SNHLY, CDR2 FYNNEI. Germline trimming cut 6 bases from V and 4 bases from J; bases unmatched to any gene: 5. The DNA for the CDR3 is TGTGCCAGCAGCGACCGGGACAGGGGGCCAGATACGCAGTATTTT. Protein sequence: CASSDRDRGPDTQYF.

The chain uses TRBV5-1 and TRBJ2-7, with a possible D match to TRBD1 (6 bases). Germline V gene lookup returns CDR1 SGHRS and CDR2 YFSETQ. Trimming left V 4 bases short and J 3 bases short, with 11 bases between. The CDR3 consists of 13 residues. The DNA for the CDR3 is TGCGCCAGCAGCCGCGACAGGCTCTACGAGCAGTACTTC. This encodes CASSRDRLYEQYF.